Reported below is one TCR beta chain. The specificity of this receptor is unknown. No base qualities exist here, and no much larger clone lies one base off it. TCRbeta CDR3 regions were amplified from genomic DNA by means of the immunoSEQ Assay, a bias-controlled multiplex PCR. In the original analysis: Within the assay, amplification of reference gene primers was used to estimate how many nucleated cells each sample contained. To quantify the absolute abundance of each unique TCRbeta CDR3 rearrangement, sequence reads were collapsed and filtered. Productive Simpson clonality was computed per sample as the square root of Simpson's diversity index over productive rearrangements. TCRdb retrieved this table from immuneACCESS and kept in-frame rearrangements only. Not all clones are present; in checked studies, unresolved V genes account for under half, and no reason is known for the remainder. Clone size and V and J calls were adopted from that table, with D and trimming inferred from the DNA. The sample contains under 200,000 clones, around four fifths of them found a single time. Clones ranked in the top ten supply approximately 15% of the sample.

Collaborating institutions collected whole blood in K2EDTA tubes following their own protocols. Collaborator samples were shipped for TCRbeta analysis as frozen whole blood, isolated PBMCs, or DNA extracted from either sample type. This specimen belongs to a study of blood T cell repertoires in COVID-19 (dated by TCRdb to about 2020). At the level of the whole study: The collaborator samples originated in the United States, Italy and Spain and spanned the acute and convalescent phases of COVID-19. The material from the prospective study consisted of cDNA or gDNA derived from T cells, B-cell-depleted T cells, or PBMCs. Subjects who had been exposed to COVID-19, were actively infected with it, or had recovered from it provided the deeply sampled blood TCRbeta repertoires that made up the dataset. The repertoires were released in a freely available public database intended as a resource for research on the immune response to SARS-CoV-2. The samples were drawn from the first 160 participants of the ongoing ImmuneRACE study and from 1,254 subjects provided by 6 global collaborators. Nearly every sample came with metadata listing a de-identified subject ID, COVID-19 status, age in years and sex. Where HLA class I and class II types were available, the types were taken from metadata supplied by the sample provider, not from assay-based typing. On the study overall, not on this receptor specifically: Clinical and demographic metadata were provided uncurated, with the amount varying by source and participant.

The junction shows trimming of 4 bases on V and 7 bases on J, and the gene matches do not reach 8 bases of it. The CDR3 goes from the cysteine to the phenylalanine over 15 residues. Of all the DNA, just the CDR3 is kept, 45 bases in frame from base 1. As encoded in the germline V gene (reference sequence), CDR1 is SGHNT while CDR2 is YYREEE. Sequenced input: peripheral blood. The TCR was taken from a man aged 25-45 years with active or convalescent COVID-19. Rearrangement joined TRBV5-4 to TRBJ2-5, with 12 central nucleotides matching TRBD2. The CDR3 in this case is CASSQGLAGSGTQYF. The bases read TGTGCCAGCAGCCAAGGACTAGCGGGATCGGGGACCCAGTACTTC. Outside the CDR3, residues come from the reference TRBV5-4 and TRBJ2-5 proteins, so the full variable domain is: ETGVTQSPTHLIKTRGQQVTLRCSSQSGHNTVSWYQQALGQGPQFIFQYYREEENGRGNFPPRFSGLQFPNYSSELNVNALELDDSALYLCASSQGLAGSGTQYFGPGTRLLVL.